The present entry profiles one TCR beta chain with its context. What it binds is unknown. This record belongs to a study of cytomegalovirus exposure and HLA in healthy donors. Regarding the study as a whole: A later analysis reportedly identified an Asian-associated ancestry cluster as carrying fewer N-insertions than the approximately 710-donor mean. The classifier, whose performance was assessed in both the original and validation cohorts, reportedly diagnosed cytomegalovirus status with high specificity and sensitivity. The authors later found most CMV-associated TCR beta chains appeared HLA-restricted.

Researchers ran the PCR with 60 Vbeta and 13 Jbeta primers. Here immunoSEQ multiplex PCR was the method, and the copy in TCRdb shows in-frame clones only, minus some. Of approximately 200,000 clones in the sample, under 80% were seen once. This receptor was taken from a girl aged 2 to 9 in good health and CMV-seronegative. The sample was PBMCs.

CDR3 nucleotide sequence: TGTGCCAGCAGCCAACCCGACAGGAACTCTGGAAACACCATATATTTT. Its translation is CASSQPDRNSGNTIYF. V gene TRBV4-2 combines with J gene TRBJ1-3; perhaps TRBD1 as D (6 bases). V lost 2 bases to trimming and J lost 0 bases, with 11 bases between them. Germline loops: CDR1 LGHNA, CDR2 YNFKEQ. The CDR3 sequence is 16 residues long.